Listed here is a single T cell receptor (beta chain). Its antigen is currently unknown. Data came from immunoSEQ multiplex PCR; TCRdb stores just in-frame clones and leaves some out. This table has 45,000 to 60,000 clones, roughly 76% appearing once. The CDR3 extends over 14 amino acids. Germline trimming cut 5 bases from V and 4 bases from J; bases unmatched to any gene: 6. Germline-derived CDR1 and CDR2 are SEHNR and FQNEAQ (reference sequence). The data were taken from a study of vaccination effects on CD4 cells after COVID-19. Isolating CD4+ T cells followed less than 11 days of culture. The V gene is TRBV7-9, the J gene TRBJ2-3; 7 bases align to TRBD1. The sequences come from CD4+ T cells from PBMCs cultured without peptide, collected before COVID-19 vaccination. This receptor was identified in a human donor who had a prior SARS-CoV-2 infection. In DNA, the CDR3 is TGTGCCAGCAGCCTCAGGGGGATGGCAGATACGCAGTATTTT. Encoded protein: CASSLRGMADTQYF.